The subject of this entry is one T cell receptor beta chain. This entry belongs to a study of technical replicates of blood from a few donors. Sequencing was performed with immunoSEQ multiplex PCR; in TCRdb, only in-frame clones are kept and a portion is missing. The sample yields about 79,000 clones, approximately 94% seen once. This clonotype was sampled from a human donor in good health. Sequenced: T cells isolated from PBMCs.

CDR3 nucleotides: TGTGCCAGCAGCGTTGAATTAGCCGACACTGAAGCTTTCTTT. This codes for CASSVELADTEAFF. This chain connects TRBV9 to TRBJ1-1, with D hard to call. Germline CDR1 reads SGDLS; CDR2 reads YYNGEE. With 2 bases removed from V and 3 bases from J, the gap between germline ends came to 11 bases. This CDR3 region has 14 residues.